The 6 T cell receptor beta chains below all came from one sample that was sequenced in a study of blood T cells in healthy people across ages. Sample-barcoded 5' priming and a J-beta primer mix drove a second PCR of roughly 6 to 12 cycles. TCRdb itself ran the 5' RACE reads through MiXCR, one entry per CDR3 protein. Counted here are some 690,000 distinct CDR3 sequences, roughly 20% occurring once; the ten biggest clones make up less than 25%. Sequenced: blood. These receptors were collected from a man in his sixties or seventies in good health.

The chain is built from TRBV6-1 and TRBJ1-2, with TRBD1 as a possible D gene (5 bases). This CDR3 comprises 17 residues. Germline V gene lookup returns CDR1 MNHNS and CDR2 SASEGT. The ends were cut back, 6 bases at V and 2 bases at J, with 22 bases in the middle. The CDR3 DNA follows: TGTGCCAGCAGCCCCGGCTCGGCAGGGAGGAGCAACTATGGCTACACCTTC. This gives the protein CASSPGSAGRSNYGYTF.

On this clonotype itself: A much larger clone differs from this one at a single base, so this may be a read error. V and J are TRBV6-6 and TRBJ2-3, with a weak D call TRBD1 (6 bases). Between the trimmed V and J ends, which lost 8 bases and 0 bases, there was a span of 15 bases. The length of the CDR3 is 15 residues. The germline V gene encodes CDR1 MNHNY and CDR2 SVGAGI (reference sequence). The CDR3 loop is CASGVPGVSTDTQYF. The CDR3 DNA is TGTGCCAGCGGTGTACCAGGGGTGAGCACAGATACGCAGTATTTT.

This clonotype was seen a handful of times. This chain connects TRBV11-3 to TRBJ2-2; D ambiguous. V was shortened by 0 bases and J by 4 bases, with 15 bases between the two germline ends. Germline V gives CDR1 SGHNT, CDR2 YENEEA. The CDR3 runs 17 residues. The CDR3 bases are TGTGCCAGCAGCTTAGATCTGGTTTCGCGACCCACCGGGGAGCTGTTTTTT. This encodes CASSLDLVSRPTGELFF.

This clonotype was picked up a small number of times. The V call is TRBV6-1, the J call TRBJ2-7; D is uncertain. CDR3 length: 12 residues. V was shortened by 1 base and J by 7 bases, with 8 bases between the two germline ends. Per the germline V gene, CDR1 is MNHNS and CDR2 is SASEGT. CDR3 in DNA: TGTGCCAGCAGTGAAGGTCCGACAGAGCAGTACTTC. Its translation is CASSEGPTEQYF.

The chain uses TRBV7-2 and TRBJ2-3; D is perhaps TRBD2 (5 bases). Between the trimmed V and J ends, which lost 5 bases and 5 bases, there was a span of 14 bases. CDR1 and CDR2 (germline): SGHTA, FQGNSA. The CDR3 length is 14 residues. CDR3 DNA: TGTGCCAGCAGCCCAGAGCTAGCAAGAGATACGCAGTATTTT. Translated, it gives CASSPELARDTQYF.

This clonotype has just a few counts. The V call is TRBV29-1, the J call TRBJ1-2; D is unresolved. Looked up from germline, CDR1 is SQVTM and CDR2 is ANQGSEA. Trimming stripped 3 bases from V and 0 bases from J, with 14 bases between. This CDR3 is built from 15 residues. The CDR3 reads CSVDRVKKANYGYTF. In nucleotides, the CDR3 is TGCAGCGTTGACCGGGTTAAAAAAGCTAACTATGGCTACACCTTC.